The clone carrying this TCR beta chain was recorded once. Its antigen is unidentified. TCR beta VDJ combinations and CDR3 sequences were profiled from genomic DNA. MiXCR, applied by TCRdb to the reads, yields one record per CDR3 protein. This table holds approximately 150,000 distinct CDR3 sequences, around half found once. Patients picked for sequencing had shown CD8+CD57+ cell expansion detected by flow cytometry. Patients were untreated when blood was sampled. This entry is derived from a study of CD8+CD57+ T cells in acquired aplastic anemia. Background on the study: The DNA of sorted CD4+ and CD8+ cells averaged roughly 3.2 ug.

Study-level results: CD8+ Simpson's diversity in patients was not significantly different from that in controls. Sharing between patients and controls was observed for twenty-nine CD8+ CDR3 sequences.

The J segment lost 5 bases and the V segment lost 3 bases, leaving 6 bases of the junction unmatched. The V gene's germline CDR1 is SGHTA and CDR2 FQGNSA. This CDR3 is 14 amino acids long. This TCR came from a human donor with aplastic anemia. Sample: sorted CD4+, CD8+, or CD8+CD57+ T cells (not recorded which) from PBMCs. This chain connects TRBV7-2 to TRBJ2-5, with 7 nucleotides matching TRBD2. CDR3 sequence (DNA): TGTGCCAGCAGCTTGGGGGGAGGGGTGGAGACCCAGTACTTC. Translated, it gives CASSLGGGVETQYF. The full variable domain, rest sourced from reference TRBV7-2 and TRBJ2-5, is GAGVSQSPSNKVTEKGKDVELRCDPISGHTALYWYRQSLGQGLEFLIYFQGNSAPDKSGLPSDRFSAERTGGSVSTLTIQRTQQEDSAVYLCASSLGGGVETQYFGPGTRLLVL.